Each of the 4 T cell receptor beta chains below was sequenced from the same sample in a study of T cell repertoires in cytomegalovirus infection. Their antigen targets remain unknown. TCRdb recomputed calls from the reads with MiXCR, one row per CDR3 protein. The sample records around 230,000 distinct CDR3 sequences, about 38% being singletons. The sequenced sample was CD8+ T cells from cultured PBMCs, obtained from culture after CMV antigen stimulation. All receptors derive from a human donor in good health (CMV status not recorded). Some clones in this sample may be carry-over from other donors' samples.

The CDR3 loop reads CASRTYGSTEAFF. The DNA for the CDR3 is TGTGCCAGCAGGACATACGGGAGCACTGAAGCTTTCTTT. The V gene is TRBV2, the J gene TRBJ1-1; no firm D call. Germline CDR1 reads SNHLY; CDR2 reads FYNNEI. CDR3 size: 13 residues. Trimming removed 6 bases at V and 4 bases at J, with 12 bases between.

This clonotype was recorded a few times. The chain couples TRBV18 to TRBJ1-5; possibly TRBD1 for D (6 bases). Looked up from germline, CDR1 is KGHSH and CDR2 is LQKENI. Deletions cut 6 bases from V and 5 bases from J, with 14 bases between. There are 14 residues in the CDR3. DNA of the CDR3: TGTGCCAGCTCTCTCCGGGACAACTATCAGCCCCAGCATTTT. Translation: CASSLRDNYQPQHF. The full variable domain, with the rest looked up from reference TRBV18 and TRBJ1-5, is NAGVMQNPRHLVRRRGQEARLRCSPMKGHSHVYWYRQLPEEGLKFMVYLQKENIIDESGMPKERFSAEFPKEGPSILRIQQVVRGDSAAYFCASSLRDNYQPQHFGDGTRLSIL.

V usage is TRBV13 and J usage is TRBJ1-1; no clear D. CDR3 size: 13 residues. Germline V gene lookup returns CDR1 PRHDT and CDR2 FYEKMQ (reference sequence). Trimming left V 5 bases short and J 6 bases short, with 13 bases between. The CDR3: CASSPPLRAEAFF. In DNA, the CDR3 is TGTGCCAGCAGCCCCCCGTTGAGAGCTGAAGCTTTCTTT.

The V and J genes are TRBV6-6 and TRBJ1-1; D is unclear. V lost 7 bases and J lost 4, with 16 bases in between. Germline V gene data show CDR1 as MNHNY and CDR2 as SVGAGI (reference sequence). This CDR3 has 14 residues. The CDR3 sequence is CASIAQAGSTEAFF. In DNA, the CDR3 is TGTGCCAGCATAGCGCAGGCGGGGAGCACTGAAGCTTTCTTT.